This is a list of T cell receptor beta chains from one sample in a study of beta chain features in type 1 diabetes. Repertoires were generated with immunoSEQ multiplex PCR, while TCRdb's copy carries only in-frame clones and drops some. The sample holds 300,000 to 450,000 clones, 20% seen once. Sequenced input: naive CD4+ T cells from blood. The source is a woman under 30 in good health. The CDR3 runs from the conserved cysteine through the conserved F or W. A D gene is named only where the DNA matches it firmly. Some rows mark clone size as missing; the rest say once, few, many or name a class of expanded clone.

few,TRBJ2-1,TRBV27,NA,TGTGCCAGCGGGGGGGCCGGACTGGAACTCTTC,CASGGAGLELF
few,TRBJ1-1,TRBV11-3,NA,TGTGCCAGCAGCTTTGGAGAGAACACTGAAGCTTTCTTT,CASSFGENTEAFF
few,TRBJ1-1,TRBV19,NA,TGTGCCAGTAGTGCCCAGAAGAACACTGAAGCTTTCTTT,CASSAQKNTEAFF
NA,TRBJ2-1,TRBV30,NA,TGTGCCTGGACACTAAGCAATGAGCAGTTCTTC,CAWTLSNEQFF
NA,TRBJ2-7,TRBV28,NA,TGTGCCACCCGGAGGGCCGGTTACGAGCAGTACTTC,CATRRAGYEQYF
few,TRBJ1-2,TRBV19,NA,TGTGCCAGTACCCAGTATGGCTACACCTTC,CASTQYGYTF
NA,TRBJ2-5,TRBV6-6,NA,TGTGCCAGCAGCCACACACGAAGTGAGACCCAGTACTTC,CASSHTRSETQYF
few,TRBJ2-2,TRBV9,TRBD1,TGTGCCAGCAGCGACGCGACAGGGGTTAACACCGGGGAGCTGTTTTTT,CASSDATGVNTGELFF
once,TRBJ2-6,TRBV18,NA,TGTGCCAGCTCACCAGGGCCAACCAGCTCTGGGGCCAACGTCCTGACTTTC,CASSPGPTSSGANVLTF
NA,TRBJ1-2,TRBV21-1,NA,TGTGCCAGCGAGGGGGTCGACGGCTACACCTTC,CASEGVDGYTF
few,TRBJ2-3,TRBV18,TRBD2,TGTGCCAGCTCACCACCGGGAGGGAACACAGATACGCAGTATTTT,CASSPPGGNTDTQYF
NA,TRBJ2-7,TRBV4-2,NA,TGTGCCAGCAGCCAAGATAGGGCAGGGAACGAGCAGTACTTC,CASSQDRAGNEQYF
NA,TRBJ1-1,TRBV10-3,TRBD1,TGTGCCGTAGGACAGGGGAACACTGAAGCTTTCTTT,CAVGQGNTEAFF
once,TRBJ2-2,TRBV5-4,TRBD1,TGTGCCAGCAGCACCCAGGACAGGGTAGACGGGGAGCTGTTTTTT,CASSTQDRVDGELFF
NA,TRBJ1-2,TRBV7-2,NA,TGTGCCAGCAGCCCTGACAGTAACTATGGCTACACCTTC,CASSPDSNYGYTF
NA,TRBJ1-4,TRBV15,NA,TGTGCCACCAGCAGAGATCGATGGGGCGAAGATGAAAAACTGTTTTTT,CATSRDRWGEDEKLFF
NA,TRBJ1-4,TRBV5-6,TRBD1,TGTGCCAGCAAGGGACAGAATAATGAAAAACTGTTTTTT,CASKGQNNEKLFF
once,TRBJ1-1,TRBV30,NA,TGTGCCTGGAGTCCGGGACCGGGAGGGGGTGAAGCTTTCTTT,CAWSPGPGGGEAFF
NA,TRBJ1-1,TRBV16,TRBD1,TGTGCCAGCAGCCAGTGGGACAGGGGACAACAATACTTGAACACTGAAGCTTTCTTT,CASSQWDRGQQYLNTEAFF
NA,TRBJ1-2,TRBV7-2,TRBD1,TGTGCCAGCAGCTTAGGAGGGACAGGGAGCGGCTACACCTTC,CASSLGGTGSGYTF
NA,TRBJ2-7,TRBV10-3,TRBD2,TGTGCCATCGCCGAGGGGGGGACTAGCGGGGTGAGCTCCTACGAGCAGTACTTC,CAIAEGGTSGVSSYEQYF
NA,TRBJ1-2,TRBV5-1,NA,TGCGCCAGCAGCTTCCACAGGGTGGAGGATGGCTACACCTTC,CASSFHRVEDGYTF
NA,TRBJ2-6,TRBV9,NA,TGTGCCAGCAGCGCCGGTACTGGGGCCAACGTCCTGACTTTC,CASSAGTGANVLTF
few,TRBJ1-6,TRBV5-1,TRBD1,TGCGCCAGCAGCCAGACAGGGGGGAATGATAATTCACCCCTCCACTTT,CASSQTGGNDNSPLHF
few,TRBJ1-2,TRBV27,TRBD1,TGTGCCAGCAGTCGAGGCGGACAGGGCCCCGCTGGCTACACCTTC,CASSRGGQGPAGYTF
NA,TRBJ2-7,TRBV18,NA,TGTGCCAGCTCACCACCTCGGCAGGGGCGGGACGAGCAGTACTTC,CASSPPRQGRDEQYF
NA,TRBJ2-4,TRBV29-1,NA,TGCAGCGTTGAAGGTCCGCTCAGTGGCATTCAGTACTTC,CSVEGPLSGIQYF
NA,TRBJ2-3,TRBV4-2,TRBD2,TGTGCCAGCAGCCAAGCTGCTAGCGGGGGGTCCCATACGCAGTATTTT,CASSQAASGGSHTQYF
NA,TRBJ2-7,TRBV28,NA,TGTGCCAGCAGTTTACAGCCTAGCGACATCTACGAGCAGTACTTC,CASSLQPSDIYEQYF
few,TRBJ2-1,TRBV30,TRBD2,TGTGCCTTTAGCGGGGGGTACAATGAGCAGTTCTTC,CAFSGGYNEQFF
few,TRBJ1-1,TRBV5-1,TRBD1,TGCGCCAGCAGGACGGACAGGTCCGACACTGAAGCTTTCTTT,CASRTDRSDTEAFF
NA,TRBJ1-3,TRBV5-1,NA,TGCGCCAGCAGCTTGGGGGAGACTGGAAACACCATATATTTT,CASSLGETGNTIYF
NA,TRBJ2-3,TRBV18,TRBD2,TGTGCCAGCTCACCAAGGCCGACTAGCGGGAGTTTGGGCACAGATACGCAGTATTTT,CASSPRPTSGSLGTDTQYF
NA,TRBJ1-5,TRBV7-2,NA,TGTGCCAGCAGTTCGATTGGGCCGGGGCAGCCCCAGCATTTT,CASSSIGPGQPQHF
NA,TRBJ2-3,TRBV11-2,NA,TGTGCCAGCGCCAGAGGAGATACGCAGTATTTT,CASARGDTQYF
few,TRBJ1-5,TRBV7-2,TRBD1,TGTGCCAGCAGCCCAAGGACAGGGGATCAGCCCCAGCATTTT,CASSPRTGDQPQHF
NA,TRBJ2-2,TRBV9,NA,TGTGCCAGCAGCGTAGCCGGGGCGAACACCGGGGAGCTGTTTTTT,CASSVAGANTGELFF
NA,TRBJ1-1,TRBV27,TRBD1,TGTGCCAGCAGCCCGTCGGGACAGGGAAACACTGAAGCTTTCTTT,CASSPSGQGNTEAFF
NA,TRBJ2-5,TRBV7-9,NA,TGTGCCAGCAGCTTCGAGGGATCTCGGACTCAGTACTTC,CASSFEGSRTQYF
few,TRBJ2-3,TRBV7-3,TRBD1,TGTGCCAGCAGCTCCTCGGGACAGGGCACAGATACGCAGTATTTT,CASSSSGQGTDTQYF
few,TRBJ2-5,TRBV7-2,NA,TGTGCCAGCAGCTCTCAAGGGGGGGGCCACGAGACCCAGTACTTC,CASSSQGGGHETQYF
NA,TRBJ2-7,TRBV7-2,NA,TGTGCCAGCAGCTTAGGGGGCTCTGTGAACGAGCAGTACTTC,CASSLGGSVNEQYF
NA,TRBJ2-3,TRBV30,NA,TGTGCCTGGAGTGTAGGGGGGGCCACAGATACGCAGTATTTT,CAWSVGGATDTQYF
NA,TRBJ2-7,TRBV5-6,NA,TGTGCCAGCAGCGTTTCGGGAGAGCAGTACTTC,CASSVSGEQYF
NA,TRBJ2-1,TRBV7-2,TRBD1,TGTGCCAGCAGCCCTATAAGGACAGGGAATAATGAGCAGTTCTTC,CASSPIRTGNNEQFF
few,TRBJ2-5,TRBV29-1,NA,TGCAGCGTTGGCCTAGCACATAAAGAGACCCAGTACTTC,CSVGLAHKETQYF
NA,TRBJ2-3,TRBV7-3,NA,TGTGCCAGCAGCTTAAGGGGGGGCCCTGGAGATACGCAGTATTTT,CASSLRGGPGDTQYF
few,TRBJ1-5,TRBV19,TRBD1,TGTGCCAGTAGTCGGACAGGTCGGGATCAGCCCCAGCATTTT,CASSRTGRDQPQHF
NA,TRBJ2-7,TRBV5-4,NA,TGTGCCAGCAGCCTTCCAGACACGTACGAGCAGTACTTC,CASSLPDTYEQYF
few,TRBJ1-2,TRBV6-5,NA,TGTGCCAGCAGTTACTCAGGCAGGTTTAACTATGGCTACACCTTC,CASSYSGRFNYGYTF
NA,TRBJ2-7,TRBV10-3,NA,TGTGCCATCAGCTTACGGGACACGAACTACGAGCAGTACTTC,CAISLRDTNYEQYF
NA,TRBJ2-1,TRBV19,NA,TGTGCCAGTAGTGGGAGGAAGACAGGGACGTTAAATGAGCAGTTCTTC,CASSGRKTGTLNEQFF
NA,TRBJ2-7,TRBV7-3,TRBD1,TGTGCCAGCAGCCAGGACAGGTACTACGAGCAGTACTTC,CASSQDRYYEQYF
NA,TRBJ1-1,TRBV5-1,TRBD1,TGCGCCAGCAGCTTGGAGGGGGCAACTGAAGCTTTCTTT,CASSLEGATEAFF
few,TRBJ2-7,TRBV6-5,NA,TGTGCCAGCAGGACGGTGACTGGATATTACGAGCAGTACTTC,CASRTVTGYYEQYF
NA,TRBJ2-4,TRBV4-3,NA,TGCGCCAGCAGCCAAGATAGGCTGGGGGCGGGGGTCACCAAAAACATTCAGTACTTC,CASSQDRLGAGVTKNIQYF
NA,TRBJ1-1,TRBV5-4,NA,TGTGCCAGCAGACGGACAGAGAACACTGAAGCTTTCTTT,CASRRTENTEAFF
few,TRBJ2-5,TRBV9,TRBD2,TGTGCCAGCAGCCGGAGCGGGGTCCAAGAGACCCAGTACTTC,CASSRSGVQETQYF
few,TRBJ1-6,TRBV6-1,NA,TGTGCCAGCCTCTATGCCCCGGGTACACCCCTCCACTTT,CASLYAPGTPLHF
few,TRBJ2-7,TRBV5-1,TRBD1,TGCGCCAGCAGCCGGACAGGGGGGAACTACGAGCAGTACTTC,CASSRTGGNYEQYF